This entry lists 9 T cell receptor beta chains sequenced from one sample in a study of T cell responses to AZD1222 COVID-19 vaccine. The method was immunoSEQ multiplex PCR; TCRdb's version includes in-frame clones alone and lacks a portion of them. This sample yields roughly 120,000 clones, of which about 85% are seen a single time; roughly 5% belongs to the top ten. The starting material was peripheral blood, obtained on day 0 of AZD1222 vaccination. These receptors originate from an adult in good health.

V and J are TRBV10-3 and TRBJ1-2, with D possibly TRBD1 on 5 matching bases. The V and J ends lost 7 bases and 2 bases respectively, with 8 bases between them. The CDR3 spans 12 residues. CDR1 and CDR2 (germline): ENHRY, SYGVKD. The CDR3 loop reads CAIMDTNYGYTF. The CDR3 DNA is TGTGCCATCATGGACACGAACTATGGCTACACCTTC.

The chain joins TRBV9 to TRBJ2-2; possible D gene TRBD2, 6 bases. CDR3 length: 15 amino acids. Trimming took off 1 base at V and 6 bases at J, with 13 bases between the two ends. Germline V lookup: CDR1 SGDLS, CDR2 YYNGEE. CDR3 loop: CASSVLGGNPGELFF. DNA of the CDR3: TGTGCCAGCAGCGTACTCGGCGGGAATCCCGGGGAGCTGTTTTTT.

The CDR3 sequence is CASSPKSGQGRAEAFF. The CDR3 DNA reads TGTGCCAGCAGCCCGAAGTCGGGTCAGGGCAGGGCTGAAGCTTTCTTT. The V call is TRBV3-1 (or the pseudogene TRBV3-2), the J call TRBJ1-1, with D maybe TRBD1 (5 bases). The V and J ends lost 4 bases and 6 bases respectively, with 21 bases between them. This CDR3 is built from 16 residues. CDR1 and CDR2 from the germline V gene are LGHDT and YNNKEL (reference sequence).

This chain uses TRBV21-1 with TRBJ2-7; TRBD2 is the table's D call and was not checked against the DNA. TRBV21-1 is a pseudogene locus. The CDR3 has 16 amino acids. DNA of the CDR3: TGTGCCAGCAGCAAAGAGGAGGGATTGGGACTGTACGAGCAGTACTTC. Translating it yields CASSKEEGLGLYEQYF.

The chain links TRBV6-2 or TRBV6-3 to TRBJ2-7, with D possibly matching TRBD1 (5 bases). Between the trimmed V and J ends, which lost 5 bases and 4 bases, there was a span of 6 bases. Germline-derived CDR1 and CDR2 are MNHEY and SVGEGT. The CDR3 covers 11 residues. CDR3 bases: TGTGCCAGCAGTGACAGTTACGAGCAGTACTTC. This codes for CASSDSYEQYF.

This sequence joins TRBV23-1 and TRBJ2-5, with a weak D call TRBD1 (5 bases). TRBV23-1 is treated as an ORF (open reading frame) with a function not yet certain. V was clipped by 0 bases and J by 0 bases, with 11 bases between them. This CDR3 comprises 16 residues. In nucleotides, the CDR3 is TGCGCCAGCAGTCAATCGAAGGGGCCGTACCAAGAGACCCAGTACTTC. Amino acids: CASSQSKGPYQETQYF.

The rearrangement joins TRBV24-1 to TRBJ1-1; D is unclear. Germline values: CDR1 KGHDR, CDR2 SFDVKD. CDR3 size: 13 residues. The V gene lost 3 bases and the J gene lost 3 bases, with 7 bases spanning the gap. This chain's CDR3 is CATSDPGYTEAFF. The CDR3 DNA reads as TGTGCCACCAGTGATCCGGGATACACTGAAGCTTTCTTT.

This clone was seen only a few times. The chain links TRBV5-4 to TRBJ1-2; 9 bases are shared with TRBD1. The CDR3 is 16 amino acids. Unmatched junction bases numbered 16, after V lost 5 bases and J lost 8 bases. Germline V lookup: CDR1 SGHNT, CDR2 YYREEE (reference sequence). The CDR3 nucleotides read TGTGCCAGCAGTCAAACAGGGGGCGCGCCTATCCGAGGCTACACCTTC. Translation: CASSQTGGAPIRGYTF.

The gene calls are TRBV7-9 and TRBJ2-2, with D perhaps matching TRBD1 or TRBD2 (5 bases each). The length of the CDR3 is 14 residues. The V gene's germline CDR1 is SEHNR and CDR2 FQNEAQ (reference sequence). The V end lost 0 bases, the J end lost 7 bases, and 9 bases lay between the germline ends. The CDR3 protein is CASSLAARGGELFF. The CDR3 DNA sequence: TGTGCCAGCAGCTTAGCGGCGAGGGGCGGGGAGCTGTTTTTT.